This T cell receptor (beta chain) originates from a study of cytomegalovirus exposure and HLA in healthy donors. Whole-study findings and limits: Most TCR beta V segments were productive about 87% or about 30% of the time in an earlier analysis.

Remarks on this clone: The antigen remains undetermined.

PCR was performed using 60 Vbeta and 13 Jbeta primers. This table comes from immunoSEQ multiplex PCR, and its TCRdb copy is limited to in-frame clones, with some not included. Its table records approximately 150,000 clones. The CDR3 runs to 15 residues. V was trimmed by 2 bases and J by 0 bases, leaving 6 bases between them. The germline CDR1 and CDR2 sequences are SGHRS and YFSETQ. The receptor's source is a woman aged 40 to 49 in good health and CMV-seronegative. The chain has TRBV5-1 and TRBJ2-6; D unresolved. Source material: PBMCs. CDR3 bases: TGCGCCAGCAGCTTACATTCCTCTGGGGCCAACGTCCTGACTTTC. It encodes CASSLHSSGANVLTF. Drawing the rest from reference TRBV5-1 and TRBJ2-6, the complete variable domain is KAGVTQTPRYLIKTRGQQVTLSCSPISGHRSVSWYQQTPGQGLQFLFEYFSETQRNKGNFPGRFSGRQFSNSRSEMNVSTLELGDSALYLCASSLHSSGANVLTFGAGSRLTVL.